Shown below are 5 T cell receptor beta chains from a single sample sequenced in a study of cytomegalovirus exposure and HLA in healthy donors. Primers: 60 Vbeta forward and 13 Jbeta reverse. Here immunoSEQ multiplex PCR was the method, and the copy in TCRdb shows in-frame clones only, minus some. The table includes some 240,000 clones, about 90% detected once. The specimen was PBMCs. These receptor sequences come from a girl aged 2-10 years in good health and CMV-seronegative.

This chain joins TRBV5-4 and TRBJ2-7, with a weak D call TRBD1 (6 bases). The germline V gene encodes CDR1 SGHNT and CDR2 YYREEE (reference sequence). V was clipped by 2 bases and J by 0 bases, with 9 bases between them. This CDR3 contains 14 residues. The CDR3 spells CASSFDRSSYEQYF. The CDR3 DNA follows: TGTGCCAGCAGCTTCGACAGGAGCTCCTACGAGCAGTACTTC.

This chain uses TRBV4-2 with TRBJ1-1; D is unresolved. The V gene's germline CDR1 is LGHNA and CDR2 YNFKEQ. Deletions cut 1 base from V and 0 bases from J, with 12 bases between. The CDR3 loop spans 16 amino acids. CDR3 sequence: CASSQGGSTLNTEAFF. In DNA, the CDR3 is TGTGCCAGCAGCCAAGGCGGTAGCACTTTGAACACTGAAGCTTTCTTT.

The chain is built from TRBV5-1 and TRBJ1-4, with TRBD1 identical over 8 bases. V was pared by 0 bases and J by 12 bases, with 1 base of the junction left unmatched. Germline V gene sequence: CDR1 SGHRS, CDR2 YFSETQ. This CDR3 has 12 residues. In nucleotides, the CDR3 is TGCGCCAGCAGCTTGGAGACAGGGGAACTGTTTTTT. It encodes CASSLETGELFF.

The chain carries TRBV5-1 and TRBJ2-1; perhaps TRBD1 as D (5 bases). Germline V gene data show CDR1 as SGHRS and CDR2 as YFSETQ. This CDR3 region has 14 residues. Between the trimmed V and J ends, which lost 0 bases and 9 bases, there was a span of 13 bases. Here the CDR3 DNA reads TGCGCCAGCAGCTTGGCCACCCAGGGCAGTGAGCAGTTCTTC. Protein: CASSLATQGSEQFF.

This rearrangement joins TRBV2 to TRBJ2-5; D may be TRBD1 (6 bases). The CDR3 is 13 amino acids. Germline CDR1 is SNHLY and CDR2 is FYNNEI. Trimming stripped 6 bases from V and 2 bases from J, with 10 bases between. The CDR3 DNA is TGTGCCAGCAGACAGGGAATTCAAGAGACCCAGTACTTC. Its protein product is CASRQGIQETQYF.